The rows below give T cell receptor beta chains drawn from one sample of a study of shared clonotypes between healthy human individuals. The data were produced by immunoSEQ multiplex PCR, yet TCRdb's version contains in-frame clones alone and is incomplete. The top ten hold over 1.3% of the sample, which has approximately 940,000 clones, approximately 80% seen once. The sequenced sample consisted of memory CD4+ T cells sorted from blood. Every receptor here comes from a man younger than 35 in good health. Each CDR3 is given without its conserved first and last residue. Each record gives: V gene, J gene, CDR3 protein.

TRBV6-4	TRBJ2-2	ASSDSAEKNTGELF
TRBV5-1	TRBJ2-7	ASSSQPGGGSSYEQY
TRBV6-1	TRBJ2-7	ASGGTYEQY
TRBV5-8	TRBJ2-7	ASSLAVGGGEQY
TRBV20-1	TRBJ1-2	SARDLGEET
TRBV19	TRBJ2-1	ASRLSGLSYNEQF
TRBV7-3	TRBJ2-1	ASSLVRSDYNEQF
TRBV11-2	TRBJ1-6	ASSYGTGASPLH
TRBV30	TRBJ2-4	AWSDKNIQY
TRBV10-3	TRBJ2-1	AISDGGYNEQF
TRBV5-6	TRBJ2-1	ASSLERGSRANEQF
TRBV10-3	TRBJ2-7	AIANDPLYEQY
TRBV11-2	TRBJ2-2	ASSLVPGVAGELF
TRBV4-3	TRBJ2-4	ASSQAGTGYIQY
TRBV5-1	TRBJ2-2	ASSAGQAPGELF
TRBV5-8	TRBJ1-5	ASSLSWGNPGNQPQH
TRBV5-1	TRBJ2-3	ASSAGLAGPTDTQY
TRBV10-3	TRBJ2-1	AISLGQGVSYNEQF
TRBV6-6	TRBJ2-7	ASNQGTGEQY
TRBV2	TRBJ2-3	ASRGPDLASGRHTDTQY
TRBV5-8	TRBJ1-4	ASGGTGRFGKLF
TRBV11-2	TRBJ1-6	ASSPGGGNSPLH
TRBV28	TRBJ2-7	ASSLSPGSPYEQY
TRBV5-1	TRBJ2-7	ASSLSSSYEQY
TRBV4-2	TRBJ1-4	ASSQPRTGEKLF